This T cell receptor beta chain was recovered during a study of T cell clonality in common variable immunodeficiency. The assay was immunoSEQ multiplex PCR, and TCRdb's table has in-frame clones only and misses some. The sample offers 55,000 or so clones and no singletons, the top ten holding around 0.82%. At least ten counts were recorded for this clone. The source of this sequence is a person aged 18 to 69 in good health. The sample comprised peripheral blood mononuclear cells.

The CDR3 DNA, read in part, is TGCAGTGCTGGGACAGGGCCTAACTATGGC. It codes for CSAGTGPNYG. The CDR3 in its entirety is CSAGTGPNYGYTF. The chain uses TRBV20-1 and TRBJ1-2; TRBD1 agrees at 9 bases. Read data end 3 residues before the CDR3 end; the end is taken from the germline J gene. Germline V CDR1 and CDR2: DFQATT, SNEGSKA (reference sequence). This CDR3 is built from 13 residues. The ends lost 5 bases at V and 0 bases at J; junction bases unmatched: 1.